Shown below are 28 T cell receptor beta chains from a single sample sequenced in a study of radiation and T cells in renal cell carcinoma. Specified treatment: treatment-naive control, cytoreductive nephrectomy. Repertoires were generated with immunoSEQ multiplex PCR, while TCRdb's copy carries only in-frame clones and drops some. The table shows about 15,000 clones, with less than 75% occurring only once. Sequenced material: tumor tissue, taken from a patient whose treatment was nephrectomy without radiotherapy. The source of these receptors is a man between 60 and 70 years old with renal cell carcinoma.

The chain combines TRBV13 with TRBJ1-4; D is unresolved. The CDR3 has 14 amino acids. Trimming removed 3 bases from V and 0 bases from J, with 5 bases in between. The germline V gene has CDR1 PRHDT and CDR2 FYEKMQ (reference sequence). The CDR3 nucleotides are TGTGCCAGCAGCTTGGGTGCAACTAATGAAAAACTGTTTTTT. Its protein is CASSLGATNEKLFF.

A few counts support this clone. The rearrangement joins TRBV19 to TRBJ1-1; 10 bases are shared with TRBD1. CDR1 is LNHDA, CDR2 SQIVND, per germline (reference sequence). The CDR3 consists of 14 residues. J gave up 5 bases and V 10 bases, and 10 bases lay outside the gene matches. CDR3: CATQTGGEDTEAFF. CDR3 nucleotide sequence: TGTGCCACCCAGACAGGGGGCGAGGATACTGAAGCTTTCTTT.

This chain links TRBV29-1 with TRBJ2-7, with TRBD2 matching 7 bases. The germline V gene encodes CDR1 SQVTM and CDR2 ANQGSEA. V dropped 6 bases and J dropped 0; count of bases not matched to a gene: 2. This CDR3 comprises 12 residues. CDR3 nucleotides: TGCAGCGTCATAGCGGGCTCCTACGAGCAGTACTTC. Translated: CSVIAGSYEQYF.

The gene calls are TRBV7-2 and TRBJ2-1; D tentatively fits TRBD1 or TRBD2 (5 bases each). The germline CDR1 and CDR2 sequences are SGHTA and FQGNSA. The CDR3 totals 16 residues. V lost 6 bases to trimming and J lost 5 bases, with 20 bases between them. In DNA form, the CDR3 reads TGTGCCAGCAGTCCAAACCGTCAGGGAGTACACAATGAGCAGTTCTTC. It is translated as CASSPNRQGVHNEQFF.

This clone was recorded a few times. CDR3 residues: CASSLQGPRTEAFF. CDR3 DNA sequence: TGTGCCAGCTCGTTACAGGGTCCAAGGACTGAAGCTTTCTTT. This chain links TRBV2 with TRBJ1-1, with D tentatively TRBD1 (6 bases). Trimming shortened V by 8 bases and J by 5 bases, and 18 bases separated the two germline ends. The CDR3 extends over 14 amino acids. Germline CDR1 is SNHLY and CDR2 is FYNNEI.

The chain couples TRBV29-1 to TRBJ1-2, with D hard to call. This CDR3 spans 13 amino acids. Germline assignment: CDR1 SQVTM and CDR2 ANQGSEA. Trimming removed 8 bases from V and 3 bases from J, with 16 bases in between. CDR3: CSIMVPTYYGYTF. In DNA form, the CDR3 reads TGCAGCATAATGGTTCCCACCTACTATGGCTACACCTTC.

The sample holds one count of this clone. The CDR3 coding sequence is TGTGCCAGCAGCGGTAACAGGGTCCGGGCGGACACCATATATTTT. It specifies CASSGNRVRADTIYF. This chain connects TRBV9 to TRBJ1-3, with a weak D call TRBD1 (6 bases). Germline assignment: CDR1 SGDLS and CDR2 YYNGEE. V lost 3 bases to trimming and J lost 8 bases, with 18 bases between them. The CDR3 length is 15 residues.

There are a few counts of this clone. The chain recombines TRBV7-2 with TRBJ1-1; TRBD1 might be the D (5 bases). CDR3 length: 13 amino acids. Per germline, CDR1 SGHTA and CDR2 FQGNSA. V lost 2 bases to trimming and J lost 5 bases, with 9 bases between them. The CDR3 DNA follows: TGTGCCAGCAGCTTAAGGAGGGGAACTGAAGCTTTCTTT. Encoded protein: CASSLRRGTEAFF.

The genes are TRBV7-6 and TRBJ2-3, with 7 bases identical to TRBD2. V lost 1 base to trimming and J lost 1 base; unmatched junction nucleotides: 2. CDR1 SGHVS and CDR2 FNYEAQ come from the germline V gene. The CDR3 has 15 residues. CDR3 DNA: TGTGCCAGCAGCTTAGGGGGAGGGGGCACAGATACGCAGTATTTT. Amino acid sequence: CASSLGGGGTDTQYF.

The CDR3 DNA follows: TGTGCCAGCAGCCCGCAGACACTAGAGACCCAGTACTTC. Translation: CASSPQTLETQYF. The chain recombines TRBV7-9 with TRBJ2-5; D ambiguous. Per germline, CDR1 SEHNR and CDR2 FQNEAQ (reference sequence). This CDR3 is 13 amino acids long. The V and J ends lost 5 bases and 4 bases respectively, with 11 bases between them.

V is TRBV30 and J is TRBJ1-1; TRBD1 agrees at 7 bases. J was trimmed by 4 bases and V by 1 base; bases with no gene match: 6. This CDR3 comprises 14 residues. From germline, CDR1 is GTSNPN and CDR2 SVGIG (reference sequence). The DNA of the CDR3 is TGTGCCTGGAGTGACCAGGGGGGGGGCACTGAAGCTTTCTTT. Protein sequence: CAWSDQGGGTEAFF.

This sequence joins TRBV21-1 and TRBJ2-7. TRBV21-1 is a known pseudogene. This CDR3 comprises 14 residues. CDR3 amino acids: CASSKEGPPYEQYF. In DNA, the CDR3 is TGTGCCAGCAGCAAAGAAGGTCCCCCCTACGAGCAGTACTTC.

The genes are TRBV27 and TRBJ2-3; D gene ambiguous. V dropped 3 bases and J dropped 2 bases, with 3 bases sitting between them. The CDR3 is 12 amino acids. Germline CDR1 is MNHEY and CDR2 is SMNVEV (reference sequence). The chain's CDR3 is CASSFLTDTQYF. The CDR3 DNA reads TGTGCCAGCAGTTTCCTCACAGATACGCAGTATTTT.

The rearrangement links TRBV7-8 to TRBJ2-7; the D call may be TRBD1 or TRBD2 (5 bases each). The CDR3 totals 17 residues. V was cut by 1 base and J by 2 bases, with 18 bases left in between. Germline V gene data show CDR1 as SGHVS and CDR2 as FQNEAQ. CDR3 sequence (DNA): TGTGCCAGCAGCTTAGGGGACGACTCGTGGGGTGCCTACGAGCAGTACTTC. As protein: CASSLGDDSWGAYEQYF. Full variable domain (remainder filled in from reference TRBV7-8 and TRBJ2-7): GAGVSQSPRYKVAKRGQDVALRCDPISGHVSLFWYQQALGQGPEFLTYFQNEAQLDKSGLPSDRFFAERPEGSVSTLKIQRTQQEDSAVYLCASSLGDDSWGAYEQYFGPGTRLTVT.

In its sample, this clone was seen once. The chain combines TRBV5-1 with TRBJ2-3; TRBD2 matches 9 bases. This CDR3 spans 16 amino acids. Germline CDR1 reads SGHRS; CDR2 reads YFSETQ. V dropped 4 bases and J dropped 4; count of bases not matched to a gene: 10. This chain's CDR3 is CASSDERAGGSDTQYF. The CDR3 coding sequence is TGCGCCAGCAGCGATGAGCGAGCGGGAGGATCAGATACGCAGTATTTT.

This sequence joins TRBV7-2 and TRBJ2-7; D might be TRBD2 (6 bases). Germline values: CDR1 SGHTA, CDR2 FQGNSA. The length of the CDR3 is 13 residues. Trimming took off 0 bases at V and 3 bases at J, with 6 bases between the two ends. CDR3: CASSLAGGYEQYF. For the CDR3, the DNA is TGTGCCAGCAGCTTAGCGGGAGGCTACGAGCAGTACTTC.

V and J are TRBV7-2 and TRBJ1-4, with unresolved D. Trimming cost V 4 bases and J 6 bases, with 9 bases left between them. Germline CDR1 is SGHTA and CDR2 is FQGNSA. This CDR3 spans 13 amino acids. CDR3 sequence (DNA): TGTGCCAGCAGCTCTTTCGGGGATGAAAAACTGTTTTTT. This encodes CASSSFGDEKLFF.

The V and J genes are TRBV2 and TRBJ2-3, with a tentative D call TRBD1 (6 bases). V lost 7 bases and J lost 3, with 20 bases in between. CDR3 length equals 16 residues. Germline V lookup: CDR1 SNHLY, CDR2 FYNNEI. CDR3 residues: CASTGSKDRITDTQYF. The CDR3 nucleotides read TGTGCCAGCACCGGGTCCAAGGACAGAATTACAGATACGCAGTATTTT.

For this clone: Here the CDR3 omits its conserved ending phenylalanine or tryptophan, so a read error is the likely source. The rearrangement links TRBV5-6 to TRBJ1-1; D is unclear. This CDR3 is 14 amino acids long. Germline V gene lookup returns CDR1 SGHDT and CDR2 YYEEEE. V lost 7 bases and J 0 bases, leaving 13 bases between the germline ends. The CDR3 DNA sequence: TGTGCCAGCGACTCGGGAAGGGTGAACACTGAAGCTTTCTCT. Its protein product is CASDSGRVNTEAFS.

J is TRBJ2-5 and V is TRBV4-2; 10 nucleotides agree with TRBD2. The germline gives CDR1 LGHNA, CDR2 YNFKEQ. The J segment lost 8 bases and the V segment lost 3 bases, leaving 12 bases of the junction unmatched. CDR3 length equals 16 residues. The CDR3 DNA is TGTGCCAGCAGCCAGAATAGCGGGGGGACAGTCTTAACCCAGTACTTC. Protein: CASSQNSGGTVLTQYF.

This sequence joins TRBV28 and TRBJ1-3; possible D gene TRBD1, 5 bases. Germline CDR1 reads MDHEN; CDR2 reads SYDVKM. Trimming stripped 4 bases from V and 2 bases from J, with 9 bases between. The CDR3 has 14 amino acids. CDR3 nucleotides: TGTGCCAGCAGTTCCGGGACGACTGGAAACACCATATATTTT. It specifies CASSSGTTGNTIYF.

V gene TRBV2 combines with J gene TRBJ1-1; D gene ambiguous. Trimming stripped 6 bases from V and 1 base from J, with 9 bases between. The length of the CDR3 is 13 residues. Per the germline V gene, CDR1 is SNHLY and CDR2 is FYNNEI. The CDR3 spells CASRFRTNTEAFF. Written as DNA, the CDR3 is TGTGCCAGCAGATTTAGGACGAACACTGAAGCTTTCTTT.

The rearrangement uses TRBV7-3 and TRBJ2-1, with D perhaps matching TRBD2 (6 bases). CDR1 and CDR2 from the germline V gene are SGHTA and FQGTGA. The V gene lost 5 bases and the J gene lost 6 bases, with 17 bases spanning the gap. The CDR3 totals 15 residues. The CDR3 DNA sequence: TGTGCCAGCAGCCCCAACCCCGGAGGGAGCAATGAGCAGTTCTTC. This translates into CASSPNPGGSNEQFF.

The chain employs TRBV12-5 and TRBJ2-1; no definite D call. Trimming pared 2 bases from V and 4 bases from J, leaving 24 bases between. Looked up from germline, CDR1 is LGHNT and CDR2 is FRNRAP. This CDR3 comprises 19 residues. The CDR3 loop reads CASGLTPDGADPFYNEQFF. CDR3 bases: TGTGCTAGTGGTTTGACCCCCGACGGAGCCGATCCTTTTTACAATGAGCAGTTCTTC.

The genes are TRBV6-1 and TRBJ2-3, with a tentative D call TRBD2 (5 bases). This CDR3 region has 14 residues. V was clipped by 1 base and J by 1 base, with 6 bases between them. The germline V gene has CDR1 MNHNS and CDR2 SASEGT. The DNA for the CDR3 is TGTGCCAGCAGTGAAGTTAGCGGCACAGATACGCAGTATTTT. This translates into CASSEVSGTDTQYF.

The V call is TRBV5-6, the J call TRBJ2-4, with a possible D match to TRBD2 (6 bases). Germline V gene sequence: CDR1 SGHDT, CDR2 YYEEEE. The CDR3 consists of 15 residues. V was pared by 7 bases and J by 1 base, with 15 bases between. The CDR3 loop is CASDRTGAAKNIQYF. The CDR3 nucleotides are TGTGCCAGCGACCGCACGGGAGCGGCCAAAAACATTCAGTACTTC.

This clone occurred once. The DNA of the CDR3 is TGTGCCGCACACCTAGCAGGTGTGGCCTACAATGAGCAGTTCTTC. It specifies CAAHLAGVAYNEQFF. The V call is TRBV6-6, the J call TRBJ2-1, with D perhaps matching TRBD2 (5 bases). Trimming stripped 11 bases from V and 2 bases from J, with 19 bases between. The CDR3 contains 15 residues. Germline lookup yields CDR1 MNHNY and CDR2 SVGAGI (reference sequence).

The gene calls are TRBV7-1 and TRBJ1-5, with 7 bases aligning to TRBD1. TRBV7-1 is filed as an ORF, its function uncertain. The CDR3 loop spans 14 amino acids. The J segment lost 6 bases and the V segment lost 2 bases, leaving 4 bases of the junction unmatched. The DNA for the CDR3 is TGTGCCAGCAGCTCAACAGGGGTTCCTCAGCCCCAGCATTTT. Protein sequence: CASSSTGVPQPQHF.